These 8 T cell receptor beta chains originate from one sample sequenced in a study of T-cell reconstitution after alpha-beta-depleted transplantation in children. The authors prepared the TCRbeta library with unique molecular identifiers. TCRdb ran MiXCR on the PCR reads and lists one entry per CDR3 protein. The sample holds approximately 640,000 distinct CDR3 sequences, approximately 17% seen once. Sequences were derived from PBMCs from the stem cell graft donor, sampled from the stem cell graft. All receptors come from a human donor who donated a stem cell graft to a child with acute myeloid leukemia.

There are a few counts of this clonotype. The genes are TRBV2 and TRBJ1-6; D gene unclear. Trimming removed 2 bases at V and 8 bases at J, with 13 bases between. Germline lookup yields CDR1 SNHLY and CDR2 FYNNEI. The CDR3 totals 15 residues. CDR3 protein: CASSEIGQSHSPLHF. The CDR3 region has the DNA TGTGCCAGCAGTGAAATAGGGCAAAGCCATTCACCCCTCCACTTT.

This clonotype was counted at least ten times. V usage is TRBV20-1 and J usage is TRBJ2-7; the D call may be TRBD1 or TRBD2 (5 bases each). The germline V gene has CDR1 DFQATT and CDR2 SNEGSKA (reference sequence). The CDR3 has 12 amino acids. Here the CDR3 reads CRRAGGCYEQYF. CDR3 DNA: TGCAGGAGGGCTGGGGGTTGCTACGAGCAGTACTTC.

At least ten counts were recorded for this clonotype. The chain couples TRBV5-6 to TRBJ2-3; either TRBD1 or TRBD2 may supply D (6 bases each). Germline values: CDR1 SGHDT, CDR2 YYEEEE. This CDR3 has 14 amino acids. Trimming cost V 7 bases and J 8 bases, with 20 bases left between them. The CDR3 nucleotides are TGTGCCAGCCGCCGGTTGGAGGGGGTTGGTACGCAGTATTTT. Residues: CASRRLEGVGTQYF. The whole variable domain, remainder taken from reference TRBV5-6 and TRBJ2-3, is DAGVTQSPTHLIKTRGQQVTLRCSPKSGHDTVSWYQQALGQGPQFIFQYYEEEERQRGNFPDRFSGHQFPNYSSELNVNALLLGDSALYLCASRRLEGVGTQYFGPGTRLTVL.

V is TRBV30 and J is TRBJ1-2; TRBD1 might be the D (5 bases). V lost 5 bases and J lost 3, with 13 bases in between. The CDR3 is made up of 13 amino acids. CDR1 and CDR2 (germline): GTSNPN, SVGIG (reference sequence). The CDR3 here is CAWVRDFDYGYTF. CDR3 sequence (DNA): TGTGCCTGGGTCCGGGACTTTGACTATGGCTACACCTTC.

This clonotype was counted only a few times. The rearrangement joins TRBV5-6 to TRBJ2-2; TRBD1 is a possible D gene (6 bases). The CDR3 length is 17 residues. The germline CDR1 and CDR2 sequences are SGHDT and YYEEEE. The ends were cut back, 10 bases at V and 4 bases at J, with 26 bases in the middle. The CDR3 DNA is TGTGCCGACGGATTTGGGGGCCACCCGTGGAGCACCGGGGAGCTGTTTTTT. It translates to CADGFGGHPWSTGELFF.

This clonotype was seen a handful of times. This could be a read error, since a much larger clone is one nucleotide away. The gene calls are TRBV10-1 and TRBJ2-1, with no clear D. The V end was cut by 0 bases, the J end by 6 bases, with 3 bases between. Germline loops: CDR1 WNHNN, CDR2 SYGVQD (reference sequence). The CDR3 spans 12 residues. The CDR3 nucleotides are TGCGCCAGCAGTGAGTCGTCCAATGAGCAGTTCTTC. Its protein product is CASSESSNEQFF.

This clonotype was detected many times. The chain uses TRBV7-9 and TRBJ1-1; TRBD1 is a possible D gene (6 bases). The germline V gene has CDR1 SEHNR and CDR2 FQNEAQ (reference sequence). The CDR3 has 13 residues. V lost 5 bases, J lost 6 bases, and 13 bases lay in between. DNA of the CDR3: TGTGCCAGCAGCCTAACGACAGGTCCTGAAGCTTTCTTT. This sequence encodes CASSLTTGPEAFF.

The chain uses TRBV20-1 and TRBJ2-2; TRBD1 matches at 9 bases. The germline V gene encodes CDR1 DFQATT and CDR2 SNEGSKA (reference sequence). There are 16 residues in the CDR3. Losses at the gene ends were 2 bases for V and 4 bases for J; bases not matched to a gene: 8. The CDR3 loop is CSARRPGTGSTGELFF. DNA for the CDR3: TGCAGTGCTAGACGCCCCGGGACAGGGAGCACCGGGGAGCTGTTTTTT.